Detailed here is one TCR beta chain. This specimen belongs to a study of PD-L1 blockade in urothelial cancer. Measured with immunoSEQ multiplex PCR; TCRdb has only the in-frame clones, and not every one. The sample records more than 75,000 clones, more than 85% being singletons. CDR3 length equals 17 residues. Trimming left V 1 base short and J 1 base short, with 16 bases between. In germline, CDR1 is LGHNA, CDR2 YNFKEQ. The sequences come from PBMCs, collected around atezolizumab (anti-PD-L1) treatment. This TCR derives from a man in his 60s with urothelial cancer. This chain connects TRBV4-2 to TRBJ1-2; possible D gene TRBD1, 6 bases. The CDR3 DNA reads TGTGCCAGCAGCCAAGTGAGTAAACAGGGCCTTAACTATGGCTACACCTTC. The encoded protein is CASSQVSKQGLNYGYTF.